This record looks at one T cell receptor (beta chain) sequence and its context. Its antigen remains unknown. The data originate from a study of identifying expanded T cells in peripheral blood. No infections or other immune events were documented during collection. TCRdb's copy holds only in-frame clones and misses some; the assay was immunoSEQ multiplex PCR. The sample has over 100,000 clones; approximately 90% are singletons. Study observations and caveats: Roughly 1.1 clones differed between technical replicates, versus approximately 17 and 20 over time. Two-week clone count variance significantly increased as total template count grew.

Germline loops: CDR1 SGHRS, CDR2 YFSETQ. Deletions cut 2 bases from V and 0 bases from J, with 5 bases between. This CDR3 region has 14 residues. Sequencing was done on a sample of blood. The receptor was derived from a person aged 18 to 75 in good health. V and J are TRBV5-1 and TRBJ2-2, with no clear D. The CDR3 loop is CASSFGSNTGELFF. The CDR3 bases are TGCGCCAGCAGCTTCGGGTCGAACACCGGGGAGCTGTTTTTT.